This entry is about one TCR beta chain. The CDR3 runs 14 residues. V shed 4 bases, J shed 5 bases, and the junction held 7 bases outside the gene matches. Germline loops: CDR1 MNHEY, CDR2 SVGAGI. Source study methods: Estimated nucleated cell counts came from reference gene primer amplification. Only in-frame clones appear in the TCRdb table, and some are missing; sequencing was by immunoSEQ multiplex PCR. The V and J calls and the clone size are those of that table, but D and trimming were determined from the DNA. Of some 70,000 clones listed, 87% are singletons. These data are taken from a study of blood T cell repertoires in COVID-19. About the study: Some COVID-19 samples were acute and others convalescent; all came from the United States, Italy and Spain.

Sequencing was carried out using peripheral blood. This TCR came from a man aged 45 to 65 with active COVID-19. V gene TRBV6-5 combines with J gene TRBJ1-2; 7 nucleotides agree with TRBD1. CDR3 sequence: CASSSGQVGYGYTF. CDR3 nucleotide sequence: TGTGCCAGCAGTTCCGGACAGGTGGGGTATGGCTACACCTTC.